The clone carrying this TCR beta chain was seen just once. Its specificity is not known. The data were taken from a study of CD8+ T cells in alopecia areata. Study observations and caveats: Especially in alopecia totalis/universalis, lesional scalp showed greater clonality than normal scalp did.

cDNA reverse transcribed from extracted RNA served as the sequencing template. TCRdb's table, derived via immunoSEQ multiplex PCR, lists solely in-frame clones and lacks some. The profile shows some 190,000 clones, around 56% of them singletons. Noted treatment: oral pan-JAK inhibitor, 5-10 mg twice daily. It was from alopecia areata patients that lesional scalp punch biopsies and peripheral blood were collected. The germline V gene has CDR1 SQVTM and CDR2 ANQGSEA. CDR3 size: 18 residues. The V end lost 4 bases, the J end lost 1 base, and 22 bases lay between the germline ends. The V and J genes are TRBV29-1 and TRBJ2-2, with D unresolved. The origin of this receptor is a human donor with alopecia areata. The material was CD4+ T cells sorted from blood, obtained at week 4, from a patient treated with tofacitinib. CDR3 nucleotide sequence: TGCAGCGTTGCCCTCTCACCTCTTGAACTAAGGAACACCGGGGAGCTGTTTTTT. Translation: CSVALSPLELRNTGELFF.